These 6 T cell receptor beta chains were sequenced from one sample in a study of T cells in Graves' hyperthyroidism and ophthalmopathy. TCR beta CDR3 sequences were amplified from RNA transcripts. The HTBI set primed first-round TCR CDR3 RT-PCR. TCRdb used MiXCR to reprocess the multiplex PCR reads, holding one entry per CDR3 protein. The table shows more than 300,000 distinct CDR3 sequences, with about 14% occurring only once. The sequencing input was blood. Every receptor here comes from a woman in her 30s with Graves' ophthalmopathy.

The gene calls are TRBV30 and TRBJ2-3, with TRBD1 matching 8 bases. The V and J ends lost 2 bases and 4 bases, in that order; junction bases with no gene match: 8. CDR1 and CDR2 (germline): GTSNPN, SVGIG (reference sequence). The CDR3 has 15 residues. The CDR3 bases are TGTGCCTGGAGTTCTGGACAGGGCCACTCAGATACGCAGTATTTT. Translating gives CAWSSGQGHSDTQYF.

This clonotype was observed many times. The gene calls are TRBV12-3 or TRBV12-4 and TRBJ1-5; D not certain. The CDR3 covers 14 residues. The V end was cut by 3 bases, the J end by 4 bases, with 10 bases between. The CDR3 is CASSFTQKNQPQHF. CDR3 DNA sequence: TGTGCCAGCAGTTTCACCCAGAAGAATCAGCCCCAGCATTTT.

Concerning this clonotype: A read error may be the cause here, since a much bigger clone is one base away. J is TRBJ1-5 and V is TRBV2, with a tentative D call TRBD1 (5 bases). In germline, CDR1 is SNHLY, CDR2 FYNNEI. V shed 2 bases and J shed 3 bases, with 11 bases lying between them. CDR3 length: 15 residues. The CDR3 nucleotides are TGTGCCAGCAGTGAAACAGGCGGGAACAATCAGCCCCAGCATTTT. Translation gives CASSETGGNNQPQHF.

This clonotype showed up many times. This chain joins TRBV28 and TRBJ2-2, with TRBD2 matching over 13 bases. This CDR3 is built from 15 residues. Germline CDR1 MDHEN, CDR2 SYDVKM. The V segment lost 6 bases and the J segment 3 bases; nucleotides outside the gene matches: 1. CDR3 DNA: TGTGCCAGCAGACTAGCGGGGGGGCACACCGGGGAGCTGTTTTTT. This translates into CASRLAGGHTGELFF.

This clonotype was counted at least ten times. The chain is built from TRBV28 and TRBJ1-5, with a possible D match to TRBD1 (5 bases). Trimming removed 8 bases from V and 5 bases from J, with 22 bases in between. The germline CDR1 and CDR2 sequences are MDHEN and SYDVKM. The CDR3 is 16 amino acids. The CDR3 loop is CASPPRTGDWDQPQHF. The DNA for the CDR3 is TGTGCCAGCCCGCCGCGTACGGGGGATTGGGATCAGCCCCAGCATTTT.

At least ten counts were recorded for this clonotype. The CDR3 nucleotides are TGTGCCAGCAGCTCAAACACAGGGGCGGGCTACACCTTC. Protein: CASSSNTGAGYTF. This chain connects TRBV7-9 to TRBJ1-2; 7 nucleotides line up with TRBD1. The germline gives CDR1 SEHNR, CDR2 FQNEAQ (reference sequence). The CDR3 has 13 amino acids. Trimming removed 4 bases from V and 8 bases from J; junction bases left unmatched: 7. Full variable domain (rest looked up from reference TRBV7-9 and TRBJ1-2): DTGVSQNPRHKITKRGQNVTFRCDPISEHNRLYWYRQTLGQGPEFLTYFQNEAQLEKSRLLSDRFSAERPKGSFSTLEIQRTEQGDSAMYLCASSSNTGAGYTFGSGTRLTVV.